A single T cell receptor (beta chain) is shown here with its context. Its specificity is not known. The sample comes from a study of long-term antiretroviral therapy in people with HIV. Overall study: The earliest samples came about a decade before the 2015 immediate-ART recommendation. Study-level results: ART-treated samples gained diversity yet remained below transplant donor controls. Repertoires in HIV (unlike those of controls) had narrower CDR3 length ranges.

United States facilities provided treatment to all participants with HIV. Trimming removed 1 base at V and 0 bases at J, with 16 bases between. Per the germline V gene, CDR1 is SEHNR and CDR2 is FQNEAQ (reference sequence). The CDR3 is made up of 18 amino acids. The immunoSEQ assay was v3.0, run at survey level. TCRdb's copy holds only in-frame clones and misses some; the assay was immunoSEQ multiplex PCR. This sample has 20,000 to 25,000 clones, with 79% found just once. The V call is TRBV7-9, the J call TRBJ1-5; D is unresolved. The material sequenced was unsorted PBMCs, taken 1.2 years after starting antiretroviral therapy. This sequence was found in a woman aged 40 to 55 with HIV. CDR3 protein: CASSLVQTFWNSNQPQHF. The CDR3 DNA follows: TGTGCCAGCAGCTTAGTACAGACGTTTTGGAATAGCAATCAGCCCCAGCATTTT.